This T cell receptor (beta chain) is from a study of cytomegalovirus exposure and HLA in healthy donors (dated by TCRdb to 2017 to 2019). For the study in its entirety: In an earlier analysis of 587 of the donors, 276 Gb of sequence data and just under 120 million unique TCR beta sequences from 150 million to 200 million T cells were reported. An early release that covered more than 550 HLA-typed donors contained around 330 gigabases of sequencing data and some 87 million unique TCR sequences. Among the roughly 400 genotyped donors, about 83% belonged to the genetic ancestry cluster associated with self-reported Caucasian donors. The study aimed to test whether signatures of past pathogen exposure could be identified by cataloging public T cell receptors. The study used immunosequencing to profile the T cell repertoires of 670 or so subjects and linked those repertoires to cytomegalovirus serostatus. A separate validation cohort of 100 to 150 different subjects was used in addition to the roughly 670-subject first cohort. The study combined high-throughput TCR immunosequencing, statistical association of individual TCRs with disease status, and machine learning to predict cytomegalovirus infection status. A later analysis re-analyzed previously published TCR beta repertoires from roughly 690 donors and added high-resolution HLA genotyping to study TCR occurrence patterns. Rather than drawing on any new phenotypic data, the later analysis identified candidate immune exposures from TCR beta sequences and the way those sequences occurred across donors. In an earlier analysis of more than 550 of the donors, high-throughput TCR beta sequencing was used to judge whether each TCR beta V gene segment behaved as functional or pseudogenic. Donor age, sex, ethnicity and CMV serostatus were collected together with the repertoire data. A later genetic analysis used genome-wide SNP genotypes for about 55% of the 666 donors, treating that subset as a discovery cohort. All discovery cohort repertoires had been generated on a single sequencing platform. Both class I and class II loci were covered by HLA typing, at four-digit resolution. The number of typed donors differed by locus: roughly 629-640 for A, B, C, DRB1 and DQB1; approximately 520 for DQA1; approximately 600 for DPA1; and some 450 for DPB1. Because of strong linkage in the cohort, 4 to 6 DR-DQ haplotypes were treated as single units for association and clustering. On average, approximately 250,000 unique TCR beta nucleotide sequences were sequenced per donor among 398 genotyped donors of the cohort, with roughly 18% of those sequences being non-productive. Paper-wide results and their limitations: The classifier was reported to diagnose cytomegalovirus status with high specificity and sensitivity in both the original cohort and the validation cohort. In vitro tests confirmed that three of the cytomegalovirus-associated TCR beta chains recognize cytomegalovirus antigens. A later analysis found that most CMV-associated TCR beta chains appeared HLA-restricted, with HLA associations seemingly driven largely by CMV exposure. Across donors, most TCR sequences were observed very rarely, whereas some public TCRs were present in many individuals. In a later analysis, several top co-occurrence clusters were reported to appear linked to parvovirus B19, influenza, CMV and Epstein-Barr virus. A further reported finding was that TCR beta sequences accurately predicted the HLA-A and HLA-B alleles for most subjects in the first cohort. CMV serostatus was the only immune exposure information available for the cohort. The cohort was sequenced for TCR beta chains only, and without alpha or paired-chain data the features that could be detected were limited. A later analysis associated approximately 17,000 TCR beta sequences with specific HLA alleles at a false discovery rate of 0.05. Linkage disequilibrium might explain the correlated functional status among segregating V segments, but an unknown experimental factor could not be excluded. In a later genetic analysis, fewer N-insertions in productive TCRs were reported among donors in an Asian-associated ancestry cluster than the roughly 640-donor mean. A later genetic analysis associated a missense DCLRE1C variant with V-gene and J-gene trimming of TCR beta chains, and an independent cohort replicated the association. In a later analysis, the rate of TCR association differed among HLA loci, with DRB1 alleles having the most associated TCRs and HLA-C alleles having the fewest. Because HLA typing was unavailable for some donors at each locus, only the typed subset was used in association tests. Because counts were too low, 15 to 20 rarely observed V segments, including chromosome 9 orphons, were left out of the earlier analysis of roughly 600 of the donors. A later analysis found that HLA-associated TCR beta chains were more clonally expanded and had lower generation probabilities than equally common non-associated chains. Sequencing depth was assumed to be roughly uniform across donors in the presence/absence analyses, though that assumption may not hold. The authors suggested that the approach could potentially be extended to other disease states and immunological phenotypes. In an earlier analysis of about 600 of the donors, most TCR beta V segments appeared in productive rearrangements about 87% or about 30% of the time, broadly matching IMGT annotations. Assigning TCR associations to individual alleles was difficult when HLA alleles, especially DR and DQ, strongly co-occurred. The study gave a list of 150 to 200 TCR beta chains associated with cytomegalovirus. A group of highly shared sequence variants was considered likely to be a technical artifact of the sequencing pipeline. Some IMGT-functional V segments, including TRBV6-2 and TRBV6-3, could not be distinguished by the 87-base-pair reads and were therefore excluded.

Library preparation used the immunoSEQ multiplex PCR assay. For the multiplex PCR, a mixture combining 60 forward primers for TCR Vbeta segments and 13 reverse primers for TCR Jbeta segments was used. The CDR3 region of rearranged TCR beta genes was amplified from genomic DNA with a multiplex PCR assay. Amplified TCR beta libraries were sequenced as 87-base-pair reads on the Illumina HiSeq System. The original pipeline was this. A later analysis tallied tens of millions of unique TCR beta chains across the 666 repertoires, and about 10 million of those chains were shared by two or more donors. Raw reads were error-corrected and collapsed into unique sequences by a nearest-neighbor algorithm in which closely related sequences were merged to remove PCR and sequencing errors. CDR3 sequences were aligned to IMGT reference sequences to assign V, D and J gene segments. Each retained sequence needed at least a six-nucleotide match to both a V gene segment and a J gene segment. Rearrangements were called productive when the CDR3 lacked stop codons and stayed in frame with V and J; all others were non-productive. CDR3 was defined according to IMGT convention as the region running from the second conserved V-encoded cysteine to the conserved J-encoded phenylalanine. In an earlier analysis of 587 of the donors, sequences lacking an unambiguous match to a single V gene segment were excluded. An earlier analysis of 587 of the donors classified V segments as functional when productive rearrangements were above 56.7% and as segregating when the standard deviation between donors was above 5%. A statistical classification framework was built for diagnosing cytomegalovirus status from the catalog of TCR beta chain sequences. In a later analysis, V and J genes were assigned by comparing TCR nucleotide sequences against IMGT/GENE-DB human TR gene sequences. The TCRdist pipeline was used in a later analysis to assign CDR3 sequences and most-parsimonious VDJ recombination scenarios. In a later analysis, each TCR beta chain was defined by its CDR3 amino acid sequence together with its V-gene family, and reads without a unique V-gene family were excluded. As a way to deal with suspected cross-contamination and a sequencing artifact, a later analysis dropped roughly 600 nucleotide sequences that were highly shared and had low generation probability. For each public chain, a later analysis derived a clonal expansion index from normalized ranks of inferred template counts within each repertoire. Generation probabilities in a later analysis came from a VDJ recombination model fitted to out-of-frame rearrangements, and those results were checked against IGoR. Hypergeometric tests were used in a later analysis to score TCR-TCR, TCR-HLA and TCR-CMV co-occurrence, with a repertoire-size bias correction applied to the TCR pairs. False discovery rates were estimated in a later analysis by permuting HLA or CMV assignments 20 times. In a later analysis, co-occurring TCRs were grouped using DBSCAN, and TCRdist sequence similarity was added for clustering within HLA-allele-positive subsets. Co-occurrence clustering excluded repertoires with fewer than 30,000 or more than 120,000 public chains, plus five with anomalous nucleotide sharing. In TCRdb, the immuneACCESS table is reduced to in-frame sequences with V and J assigned. These tables do not hold every clone; where another copy was compared, an unresolved V gene accounts for under half, and the others remain unexplained. D and trimming were read from the DNA, whereas the V and J calls and clone size are those reported in that table. The sample data list 150,000 or so clones, and around 80% of these were observed just once. The top ten clones comprise 5% to 6.5% of the sample.

Comment on this clone: Its antigen has not been determined. No qualities accompany the bases; no much larger clone lies one base away.

V loses 2 bases of germline sequence and J loses 0 bases, and the interval between the two ends is 16 bases. The CDR3 measures 17 amino acids from cysteine to phenylalanine. The DNA shown is the 51-base CDR3, in frame from base 1. The germline V gene sets CDR1 to SGHRS and CDR2 to YFSETQ. In total, roughly 710 healthy bone marrow donors made up the cohort. Cohort members were all nominally healthy when sampled, although unrecorded immune exposures were likely present. The donor was CMV seropositive and was included in the group of some 290 seropositive cohort members. Every donor gave a peripheral blood sample, and the peripheral blood mononuclear cells from that sample were used for TCR beta sequencing. Genomic DNA was extracted from the blood cell samples with the Qiagen DNeasy Blood Extraction Kit.

Sequencing input: PBMCs. The chain uses TRBV5-1 and TRBJ2-3, with TRBD1 as a weak D call on 6 bases. This clonotype was obtained from a man aged 30 to 45 in good health and CMV-seropositive. The CDR3 region reads CASSFDRPTGSTDTQYF. The nucleotide sequence reads TGCGCCAGCAGCTTTGACAGGCCCACCGGGAGCACAGATACGCAGTATTTT.